This is a list of T cell receptor beta chains from one sample in a study of graft-versus-host responses after intestinal transplantation. For these receptors, no antigen is known. The data were produced by immunoSEQ multiplex PCR, yet TCRdb's version contains in-frame clones alone and is incomplete. There are approximately 80,000 clones in the sample; 70% to 90% occur only once, and approximately 0.35% lies in the top ten. The starting material was unstimulated CD4+ T cells sorted from spleen or lymph node cells, obtained before intestinal transplant. These receptors were taken from a human donor who received an intestinal transplant. Both conserved end residues are part of each CDR3. A D gene is named only where the DNA matches it firmly. Clone size appears in some rows only: once, few, many, or a class for an expanded clone.

D	V	J	size	DNA	CDR3
NA	TRBV5-1	TRBJ1-3	NA	TGCGCCAGCAGCTTGACGGGCTCTGGAAACACCATATATTTT	CASSLTGSGNTIYF
NA	TRBV9	TRBJ1-1	NA	TGTGCCAGCTCTGGGGGGGGCTCGCTGAACACTGAAGCTTTCTTT	CASSGGGSLNTEAFF
NA	TRBV28	TRBJ2-1	once	TGTGCCAGCAGTTTGGGACCCCGGAGGGGAGGAGAGCAGTTCTTC	CASSLGPRRGGEQFF
NA	TRBV7-9	TRBJ1-3	NA	TGTGCCAGCAGCCCTCGAGGAGGAACCTCTGGAAACACCATATATTTT	CASSPRGGTSGNTIYF
NA	TRBV2	TRBJ2-3	NA	TGTGCCAGCAGTCCCCGACGAATCCAGGGGGATACGCAGTATTTT	CASSPRRIQGDTQYF
TRBD1	TRBV5-1	TRBJ2-1	NA	TGCGCCAGTTCCGACTTTACCGGGACAGGGCAGTTCTTC	CASSDFTGTGQFF
TRBD1	TRBV5-4	TRBJ1-1	NA	TGTGCCAGCATCCAGACAGGGGGCAGTAATGAAGCTTTCTTT	CASIQTGGSNEAFF
NA	TRBV10-2	TRBJ2-2	NA	TGCGCCAGCAGTGATGGTCCCCCGCCCCAAAACTCGAACACCGGGGAGCTGTTTTTT	CASSDGPPPQNSNTGELFF
TRBD2	TRBV6-1	TRBJ2-2	NA	TGTGCCAGCAGTGCATGGGGGGGAGTGGTGGCCGGGGAGCTGTTTTTT	CASSAWGGVVAGELFF
NA	TRBV5-6	TRBJ2-4	NA	TGTGCCAGCAGCTCCACAGGGTCGAGAAACATTCAGTACTTC	CASSSTGSRNIQYF
TRBD1	TRBV6-1	TRBJ2-7	NA	TGTGCCAGCCTACCAACAGGGGGCGGCTACGAGCAGTACTTC	CASLPTGGGYEQYF